A single sample gave rise to the 11 T cell receptor beta chains below, sequenced in a study of regulatory T cells in long-lasting Graves disease. Time point given: persistent/refractory GD, antithyroid drugs over 5 years with positive TRAb. There was RNA extracted from PBMCs, and the TCR library was made from it. CDR3-region Arm-PCR and iRepertoire HTBI primers produced the TCR beta libraries. TCRdb reprocessed the multiplex PCR reads with MiXCR, giving one entry per CDR3 protein. Of 500,000 to 700,000 distinct CDR3 sequences in the sample, about 30% were seen once. Sequencing used peripheral blood mononuclear cells (PBMCs), obtained when the disease was refractory, from a patient treated with antithyroid drugs. The receptors derive from a female donor with Graves disease.

The chain carries TRBV6-1 and TRBJ1-4; TRBD1 is a possible D gene (5 bases). The V end lost 7 bases, the J end lost 8 bases, and 17 bases lay between the germline ends. The CDR3 runs 14 residues. Germline V gives CDR1 MNHNS, CDR2 SASEGT. The CDR3 nucleotides are TGTGCCAGCACCCCCGACTTGGGGCGGGAAAAACTGTTTTTT. Protein: CASTPDLGREKLFF.

This clonotype showed up many times. This chain links TRBV11-2 with TRBJ2-5, with 7 bases aligning to TRBD1. The germline CDR1 and CDR2 sequences are SGHAT and FQNNGV. With V trimmed by 5 bases and J by 3 bases, 9 bases remained unmatched. This CDR3 has 15 amino acids. CDR3 loop: CASSPDGTVKETQYF. For the CDR3, the DNA is TGTGCCAGCAGCCCAGACGGGACAGTTAAAGAGACCCAGTACTTC.

The chain has TRBV6-6 and TRBJ2-2, with TRBD1 as a possible D gene (6 bases). Germline V gives CDR1 MNHNY, CDR2 SVGAGI (reference sequence). V was trimmed by 0 bases and J by 6 bases, leaving 14 bases between them. The CDR3 has 16 amino acids. The chain's CDR3 is CASSYSQGTYAGELFF. The CDR3, as DNA: TGTGCCAGCAGTTACTCGCAGGGGACATACGCCGGGGAGCTGTTTTTT.

This clonotype appeared many times. J is TRBJ2-2 and V is TRBV11-2, with TRBD2 matching 8 bases. The V gene's germline CDR1 is SGHAT and CDR2 FQNNGV. This CDR3 is 15 amino acids long. The trim removed 4 bases at V and 6 bases at J, leaving 7 bases unmatched. CDR3 loop: CASSSSGRMAGELFF. CDR3 coding DNA: TGTGCCAGCAGCTCCAGCGGGAGAATGGCCGGGGAGCTGTTTTTT.

About this clonotype itself: This sequence may be a read error, since a much larger clone differs from it by one base. The CDR3 here is CASSTGTTSEKLFF. The CDR3 DNA reads TGTGCCAGCAGTACCGGGACCACTAGTGAAAAACTGTTTTTT. The J gene is TRBJ1-4, the V gene TRBV28; D may be TRBD1 (5 bases). The CDR3 length is 14 residues. From germline, CDR1 is MDHEN and CDR2 SYDVKM.

The chain links TRBV19 to TRBJ2-7; 13 nucleotides align to TRBD2. The trim removed 5 bases at V and 6 bases at J, leaving 10 bases unmatched. Per germline, CDR1 LNHDA and CDR2 SQIVND (reference sequence). This CDR3 contains 16 residues. CDR3 bases: TGTGCCAGTAGTCTACTAGCGGGAGGGCCGTTTGGCGAGCAGTACTTC. Translating it yields CASSLLAGGPFGEQYF.

This clonotype was counted a few times. V is TRBV12-3 or TRBV12-4 and J is TRBJ1-2; tentative D call: TRBD1 (6 bases). This CDR3 is 14 amino acids long. V lost 3 bases to trimming and J lost 2 bases, with 10 bases between them. CDR3 sequence: CASSFQGSNYGYTF. The CDR3 region has the DNA TGTGCCAGCAGTTTTCAGGGGAGCAACTATGGCTACACCTTC.

In this sample, this clonotype turned up a few times. The chain uses TRBV27 and TRBJ1-5, with D perhaps TRBD1 (5 bases). In germline, CDR1 is MNHEY, CDR2 SMNVEV (reference sequence). Between the trimmed V and J ends, which lost 6 bases and 4 bases, there was a span of 16 bases. There are 15 residues in the CDR3. DNA of the CDR3: TGTGCCAGCAGCCCTACCCGGGACCTAAATCAGCCCCAGCATTTT. Encoded protein: CASSPTRDLNQPQHF.

This clonotype came up a few times. The chain links TRBV7-2 to TRBJ2-7; the D gene is possibly TRBD1 (6 bases). This CDR3 is 13 amino acids long. V was pared by 4 bases and J by 7 bases, with 14 bases between. Germline V CDR1 and CDR2: SGHTA, FQGNSA. The CDR3 DNA is TGTGCCAGCAGCTCGACAGGTCCGGGGGAGCAGTACTTC. Protein product: CASSSTGPGEQYF.

V gene TRBV5-4 combines with J gene TRBJ2-7; no clear D gene. The length of the CDR3 is 14 residues. Germline CDR1 SGHNT, CDR2 YYREEE (reference sequence). V lost 7 bases, J lost 2 bases, and 16 bases lay in between. Here the CDR3 DNA reads TGTGCCAGCCTACGCCCAGTGGGGACCTACGAGCAGTACTTC. Residues: CASLRPVGTYEQYF.

This clonotype was recorded many times. The chain is built from TRBV29-1 and TRBJ2-7, with 14 bases that match TRBD2. The germline CDR1 and CDR2 sequences are SQVTM and ANQGSEA. Trimming removed 5 bases from V and 2 bases from J; junction bases left unmatched: 8. The CDR3 runs to 16 residues. The CDR3 region has the DNA TGCAGCGTTCGGACTAGCGGGAGGAAGGGGACCTACGAGCAGTACTTC. Its translation: CSVRTSGRKGTYEQYF.